This is a list of T cell receptor beta chains from one sample in a study of T cell responses to AZD1222 COVID-19 vaccine. Some clones are missing from TCRdb's copy, which holds only in-frame ones; the method was immunoSEQ multiplex PCR. The table records about 120,000 clones, over 75% of them present only once. This specimen was peripheral blood, taken 28 days after the second dose of the MenACWY control vaccine. The receptor source for this set is an adult who received the MenACWY meningococcal vaccine as a control. The CDR3 runs from the conserved cysteine through the conserved F or W. Fields, in order: D gene, J gene, V gene, clone size, CDR3 protein, CDR3 DNA. The D gene is left open where the match is weak. Some rows mark clone size as missing; the rest say once, few, many or name a class of expanded clone.

TRBD1 | TRBJ2-1 | TRBV5-6 | . | CASSLRGPAYNEQFF | TGTGCCAGCAGCTTGAGGGGGCCTGCCTACAATGAGCAGTTCTTC
. | TRBJ2-1 | TRBV11-2 | . | CASSLVGGVNTYNEQFF | TGTGCCAGCAGCTTAGTTGGGGGAGTAAATACCTACAATGAGCAGTTCTTC
TRBD2 | TRBJ2-3 | TRBV20-1 | once | CSASQTSGYFNTQYF | TGCAGTGCTAGTCAGACTAGCGGCTATTTTAATACGCAGTATTTT
. | TRBJ2-2 | TRBV21-1 | . | CASSKTSGRDTGELFF | TGTGCCAGCAGCAAGACTAGCGGTCGAGACACCGGGGAGCTGTTTTTT
TRBD2 | TRBJ2-1 | TRBV27 | once | CASSRGLPNSYNEQFF | TGTGCCAGCAGTAGGGGACTACCAAATTCCTACAATGAGCAGTTCTTC
. | TRBJ2-7 | TRBV14 | . | CASSPRRGVALFEQYF | TGTGCCAGCAGCCCCCGGCGCGGGGTGGCTTTGTTCGAGCAGTACTTC
TRBD1 | TRBJ2-5 | TRBV24-1 | . | CATSGRQGAYETQYF | TGTGCCACCAGTGGGCGACAGGGGGCGTATGAGACCCAGTACTTC
TRBD1 | TRBJ2-1 | TRBV6-5 | . | CASKWGTGANEQFF | TGTGCCAGCAAATGGGGGACAGGGGCGAATGAGCAGTTCTTC
. | TRBJ2-5 | TRBV7-7 | . | CATRASIQETQYF | TGTGCCACTCGAGCCTCCATCCAAGAGACCCAGTACTTC
TRBD2 | TRBJ2-1 | TRBV19 | . | CASSIAASGGSSSYNEQFF | TGTGCCAGTAGTATTGCGGCTAGCGGGGGGTCGAGCTCCTACAATGAGCAGTTCTTC
. | TRBJ2-5 | TRBV6-5 | . | CASSYDWREETQYF | TGTGCCAGCAGTTACGACTGGAGGGAGGAGACCCAGTACTTC
TRBD2 | TRBJ2-1 | TRBV7-8 | . | CASSLVGLADNEQFF | TGTGCCAGCAGCTTAGTAGGACTAGCCGACAATGAGCAGTTCTTC
. | TRBJ2-3 | TRBV29-1 | . | CSVDLGLPDTQYF | TGCAGCGTTGATTTGGGCCTCCCAGATACGCAGTATTTT
. | TRBJ2-7 | TRBV25-1 | once | CASRQTGDTYEQYF | TGTGCCAGCAGACAAACGGGGGATACCTACGAGCAGTACTTC
. | TRBJ2-2 | TRBV4-1 | . | CASSHRTGEIYTGELFF | TGCGCCAGCAGCCACCGAACAGGAGAAATTTACACCGGGGAGCTGTTTTTT
TRBD1 | TRBJ2-7 | TRBV2 | once | CASSEGGTGVYEQYF | TGTGCCAGCAGTGAAGGAGGGACAGGGGTCTACGAGCAGTACTTC
. | TRBJ2-7 | TRBV6-5 | few | CASGLDGSSYEQYF | TGTGCCAGCGGACTCGACGGGAGCTCCTACGAGCAGTACTTC
. | TRBJ1-5 | TRBV18 | . | CASSPPLGQPQHF | TGTGCCAGCTCACCACCGTTAGGGCAGCCCCAGCATTTT
. | TRBJ2-3 | TRBV7-8 | . | CASSLFQGLGTQYF | TGTGCCAGCAGCTTATTTCAGGGCCTGGGGACGCAGTATTTT
TRBD1 | TRBJ1-6 | TRBV25-1 | . | CASGDRISYNSPLHF | TGTGCCAGCGGGGACAGGATCTCCTATAATTCACCCCTCCACTTT
. | TRBJ1-2 | TRBV27 | . | CASSLLGGAGYGYTF | TGTGCCAGCAGTTTATTGGGGGGCGCGGGCTATGGCTACACCTTC
TRBD1 | TRBJ2-5 | TRBV7-3 | once | CASSRTGGRQTQYF | TGTGCCAGCAGTCGTACAGGGGGCAGGCAGACCCAGTACTTC
TRBD1 | TRBJ2-1 | TRBV24-1 | . | CATSEVQGAGNEQFF | TGTGCCACCAGTGAAGTTCAGGGGGCGGGGAATGAGCAGTTCTTC
. | TRBJ2-2 | TRBV9 | . | CASSASGREGAHTGELFF | TGTGCCAGCAGCGCCTCTGGGAGGGAGGGGGCGCACACCGGGGAGCTGTTTTTT
TRBD2 | TRBJ2-3 | TRBV20-1 | . | CSASSGGFTDTQYF | TGCAGTGCTAGTAGCGGGGGGTTCACAGATACGCAGTATTTT
. | TRBJ1-1 | TRBV5-1 | . | CASSLESEKNTEAFF | TGCGCCAGCAGCTTGGAGTCCGAGAAGAACACTGAAGCTTTCTTT
. | TRBJ1-3 | TRBV5-6 | . | CASSWRRASGNTIYF | TGTGCCAGCAGCTGGAGACGAGCCTCTGGAAACACCATATATTTT
TRBD1 | TRBJ2-3 | TRBV6-5 | . | CASTIGGQATDTQYF | TGTGCCAGCACCATAGGGGGACAGGCCACAGATACGCAGTATTTT
TRBD2 | TRBJ2-2 | TRBV11-2 | . | CASSSPRGGGFTGELFF | TGTGCCAGCAGCTCGCCCCGGGGCGGGGGTTTCACCGGGGAGCTGTTTTTT
. | TRBJ1-1 | TRBV27 | . | CASSPSGGWDTEAFF | TGTGCCAGCAGTCCCTCCGGAGGTTGGGACACTGAAGCTTTCTTT